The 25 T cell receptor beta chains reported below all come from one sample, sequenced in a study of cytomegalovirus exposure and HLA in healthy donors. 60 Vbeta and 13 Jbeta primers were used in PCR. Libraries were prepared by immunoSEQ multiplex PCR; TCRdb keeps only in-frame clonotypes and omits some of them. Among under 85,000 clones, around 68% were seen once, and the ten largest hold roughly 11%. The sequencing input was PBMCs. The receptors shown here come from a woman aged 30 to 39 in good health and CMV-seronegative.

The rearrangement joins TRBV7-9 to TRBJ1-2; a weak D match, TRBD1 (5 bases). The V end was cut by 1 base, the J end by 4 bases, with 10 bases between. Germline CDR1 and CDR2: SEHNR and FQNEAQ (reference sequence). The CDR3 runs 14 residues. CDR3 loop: CASSLVGGGYGYTF. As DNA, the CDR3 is TGTGCCAGCAGCTTAGTCGGGGGAGGCTATGGCTACACCTTC.

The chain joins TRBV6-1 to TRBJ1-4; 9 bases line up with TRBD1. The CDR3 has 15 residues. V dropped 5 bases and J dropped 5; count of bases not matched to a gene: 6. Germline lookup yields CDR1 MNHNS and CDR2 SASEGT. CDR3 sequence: CASSPRGQGNEKLFF. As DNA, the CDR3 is TGTGCCAGCAGTCCTCGGGGACAGGGAAATGAAAAACTGTTTTTT.

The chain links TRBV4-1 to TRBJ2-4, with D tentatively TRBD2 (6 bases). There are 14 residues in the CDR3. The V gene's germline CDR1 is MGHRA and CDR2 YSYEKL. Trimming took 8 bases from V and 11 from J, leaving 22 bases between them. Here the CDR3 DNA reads TGCGCCAGCCAAACGGTCGGAGGGGCGGGTGTTCAGTACTTC. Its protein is CASQTVGGAGVQYF.

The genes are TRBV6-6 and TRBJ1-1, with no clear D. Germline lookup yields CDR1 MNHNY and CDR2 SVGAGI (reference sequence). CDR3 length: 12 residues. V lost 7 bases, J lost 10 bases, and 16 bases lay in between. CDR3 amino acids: CASIERQVGAFF. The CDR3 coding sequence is TGTGCCAGCATCGAGCGGCAAGTAGGAGCTTTCTTT.

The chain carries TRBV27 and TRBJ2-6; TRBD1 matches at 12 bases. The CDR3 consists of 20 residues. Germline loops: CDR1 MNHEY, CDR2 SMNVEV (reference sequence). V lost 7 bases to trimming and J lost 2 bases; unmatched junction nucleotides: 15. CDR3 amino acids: CASTPLSRGTGGTGANVLTF. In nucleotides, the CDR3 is TGTGCCAGCACCCCCCTCTCCAGGGGGACAGGGGGCACTGGGGCCAACGTCCTGACTTTC.

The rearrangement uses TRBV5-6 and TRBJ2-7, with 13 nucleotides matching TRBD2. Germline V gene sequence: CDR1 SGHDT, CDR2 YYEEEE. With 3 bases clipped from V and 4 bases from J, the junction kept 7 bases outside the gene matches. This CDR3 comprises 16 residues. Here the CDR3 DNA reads TGTGCCAGCAGCTCGGCCGGGACTAGCGGGGTTTACGAGCAGTACTTC. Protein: CASSSAGTSGVYEQYF.

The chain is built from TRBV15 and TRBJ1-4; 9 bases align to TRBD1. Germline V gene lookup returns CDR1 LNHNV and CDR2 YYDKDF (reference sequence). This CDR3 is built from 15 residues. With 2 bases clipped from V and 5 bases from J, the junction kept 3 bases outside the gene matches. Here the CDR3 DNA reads TGTGCCACCAGCAGACGACAGGGGGTGAATGAAAAACTGTTTTTT. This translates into CATSRRQGVNEKLFF.

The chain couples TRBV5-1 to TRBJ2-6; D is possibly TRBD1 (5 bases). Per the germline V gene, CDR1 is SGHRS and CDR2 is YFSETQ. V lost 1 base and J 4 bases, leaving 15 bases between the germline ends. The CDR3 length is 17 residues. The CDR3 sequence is CASSLQGTMGGANVLTF. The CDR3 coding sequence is TGCGCCAGCAGCTTGCAGGGTACGATGGGCGGGGCCAACGTCCTGACTTTC.

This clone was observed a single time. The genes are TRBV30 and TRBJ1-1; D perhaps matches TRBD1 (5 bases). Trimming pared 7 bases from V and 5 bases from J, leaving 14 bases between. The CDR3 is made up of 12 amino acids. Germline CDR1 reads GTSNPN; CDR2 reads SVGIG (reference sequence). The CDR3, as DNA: TGTGCCTTAAATCAAAGGGGAACTGAAGCTTTCTTT. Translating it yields CALNQRGTEAFF. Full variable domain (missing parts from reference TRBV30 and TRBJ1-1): SQTIHQWPATLVQPVGSPLSLECTVEGTSNPNLYWYRQAAGRGLQLLFYSVGIGQISSEVPQNLSASRPQDRQFILSSKKLLLSDSGFYLCALNQRGTEAFFGQGTRLTVV.

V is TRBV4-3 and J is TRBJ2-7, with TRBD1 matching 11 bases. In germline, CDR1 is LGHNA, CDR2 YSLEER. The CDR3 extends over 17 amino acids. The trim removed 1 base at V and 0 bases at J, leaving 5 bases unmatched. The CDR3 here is CASSQGDRGFYSYEQYF. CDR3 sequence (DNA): TGCGCCAGCAGCCAAGGGGACAGGGGGTTCTACTCCTACGAGCAGTACTTC.

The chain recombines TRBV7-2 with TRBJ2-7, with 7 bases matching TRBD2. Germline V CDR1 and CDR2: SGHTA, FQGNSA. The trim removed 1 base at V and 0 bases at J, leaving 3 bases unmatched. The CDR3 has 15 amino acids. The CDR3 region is CASSLESSGSYEQYF. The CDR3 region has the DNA TGTGCCAGCAGCTTAGAATCTAGCGGCTCCTACGAGCAGTACTTC.

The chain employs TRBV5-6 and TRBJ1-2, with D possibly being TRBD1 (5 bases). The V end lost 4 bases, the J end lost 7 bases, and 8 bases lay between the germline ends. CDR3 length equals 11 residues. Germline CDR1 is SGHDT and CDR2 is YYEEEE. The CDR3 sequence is CASSQGGGYTF. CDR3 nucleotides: TGTGCCAGCAGCCAGGGTGGTGGCTACACCTTC.

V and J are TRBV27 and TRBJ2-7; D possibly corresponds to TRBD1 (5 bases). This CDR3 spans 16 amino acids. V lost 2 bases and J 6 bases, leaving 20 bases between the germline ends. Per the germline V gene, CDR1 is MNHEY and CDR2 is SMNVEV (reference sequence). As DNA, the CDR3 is TGTGCCAGCAGTTTAGCTACCAGGGTCAGCAAAGGCGAGCAGTACTTC. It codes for CASSLATRVSKGEQYF.

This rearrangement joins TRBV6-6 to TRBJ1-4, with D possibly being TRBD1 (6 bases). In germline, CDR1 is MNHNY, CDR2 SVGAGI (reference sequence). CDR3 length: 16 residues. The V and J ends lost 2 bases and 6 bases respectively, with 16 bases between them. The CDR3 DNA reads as TGTGCCAGCAGTTACCCGGGACAAACGGGGTATGAAAAACTGTTTTTT. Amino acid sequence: CASSYPGQTGYEKLFF.

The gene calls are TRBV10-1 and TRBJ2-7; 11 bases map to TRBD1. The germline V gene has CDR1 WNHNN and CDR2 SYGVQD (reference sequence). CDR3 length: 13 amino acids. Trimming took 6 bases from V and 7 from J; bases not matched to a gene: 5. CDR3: CASSSDRGREQYF. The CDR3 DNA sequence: TGCGCCAGCAGCTCGGACAGGGGGCGAGAGCAGTACTTC.

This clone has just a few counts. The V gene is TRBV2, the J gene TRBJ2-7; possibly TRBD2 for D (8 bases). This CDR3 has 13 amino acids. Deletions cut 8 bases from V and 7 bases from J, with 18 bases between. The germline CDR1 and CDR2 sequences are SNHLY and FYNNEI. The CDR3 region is CASFRQGLGEQYF. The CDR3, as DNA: TGTGCCAGCTTTAGACAGGGACTAGGGGAGCAGTACTTC.

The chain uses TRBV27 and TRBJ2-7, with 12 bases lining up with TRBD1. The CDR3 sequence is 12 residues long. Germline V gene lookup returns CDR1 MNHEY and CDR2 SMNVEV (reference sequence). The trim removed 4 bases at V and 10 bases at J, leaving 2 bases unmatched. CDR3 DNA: TGTGCCAGCAGTTCGGGACAGGGGGCCCAGTACTTC. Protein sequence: CASSSGQGAQYF.

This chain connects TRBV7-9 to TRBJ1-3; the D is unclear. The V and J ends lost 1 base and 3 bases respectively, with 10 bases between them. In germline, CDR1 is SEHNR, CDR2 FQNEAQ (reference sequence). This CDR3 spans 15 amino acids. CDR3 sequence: CASSLVSLFGNTIYF. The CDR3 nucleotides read TGTGCCAGCAGCTTAGTCTCTTTATTTGGAAACACCATATATTTT. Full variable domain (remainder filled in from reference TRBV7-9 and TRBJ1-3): DTGVSQNPRHKITKRGQNVTFRCDPISEHNRLYWYRQTLGQGPEFLTYFQNEAQLEKSRLLSDRFSAERPKGSFSTLEIQRTEQGDSAMYLCASSLVSLFGNTIYFGEGSWLTVV.

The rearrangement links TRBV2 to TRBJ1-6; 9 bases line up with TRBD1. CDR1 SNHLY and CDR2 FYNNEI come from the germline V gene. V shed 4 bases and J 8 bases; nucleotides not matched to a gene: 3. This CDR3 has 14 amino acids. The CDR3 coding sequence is TGTGCCAGCAGTGGTCGGACAGGGGATTCACCCCTCCACTTT. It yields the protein CASSGRTGDSPLHF. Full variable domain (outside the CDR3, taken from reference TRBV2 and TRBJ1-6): EPEVTQTPSHQVTQMGQEVILRCVPISNHLYFYWYRQILGQKVEFLVSFYNNEISEKSEIFDDQFSVERPDGSNFTLKIRSTKLEDSAMYFCASSGRTGDSPLHFGNGTRLTVT.

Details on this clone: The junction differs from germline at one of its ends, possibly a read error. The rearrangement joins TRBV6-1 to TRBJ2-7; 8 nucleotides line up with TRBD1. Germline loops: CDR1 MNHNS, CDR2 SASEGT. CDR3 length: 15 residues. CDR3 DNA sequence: TGTGCCAGCAGCCTCCCCGCAGGGGGCTTAAACGAGAAGTACTTC. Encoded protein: CASSLPAGGLNEKYF.

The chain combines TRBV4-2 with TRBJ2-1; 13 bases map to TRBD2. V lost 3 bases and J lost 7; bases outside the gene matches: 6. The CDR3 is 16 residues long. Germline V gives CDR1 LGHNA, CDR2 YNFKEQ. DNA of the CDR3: TGTGCCAGCAGCCAGATACTAGCGGGGGGGCTTAATGAGCAGTTCTTC. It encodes CASSQILAGGLNEQFF.

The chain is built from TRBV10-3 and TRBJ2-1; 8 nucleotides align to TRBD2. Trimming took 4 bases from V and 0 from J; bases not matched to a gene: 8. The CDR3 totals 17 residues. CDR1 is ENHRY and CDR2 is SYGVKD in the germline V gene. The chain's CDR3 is CAISVPTSGHSYNEQFF. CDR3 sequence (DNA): TGTGCCATCAGTGTCCCTACTAGCGGACACTCCTACAATGAGCAGTTCTTC.

The CDR3 nucleotides are TGTACGACCACCCGGGACAGGGGCTTGAACACTGAAGCTTTCTTT. The encoded protein is CTTTRDRGLNTEAFF. V usage is TRBV5-4 and J usage is TRBJ1-1, with 10 bases aligning to TRBD1. The CDR3 extends over 15 amino acids. Germline CDR1 reads SGHNT; CDR2 reads YYREEE (reference sequence).

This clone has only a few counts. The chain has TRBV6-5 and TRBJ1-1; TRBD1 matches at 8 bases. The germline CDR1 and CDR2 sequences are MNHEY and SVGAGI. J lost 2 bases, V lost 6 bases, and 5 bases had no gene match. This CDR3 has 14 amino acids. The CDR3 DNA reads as TGTGCCAGCAGCCCCGACAGGGGTAACACTGAAGCTTTCTTT. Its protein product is CASSPDRGNTEAFF.

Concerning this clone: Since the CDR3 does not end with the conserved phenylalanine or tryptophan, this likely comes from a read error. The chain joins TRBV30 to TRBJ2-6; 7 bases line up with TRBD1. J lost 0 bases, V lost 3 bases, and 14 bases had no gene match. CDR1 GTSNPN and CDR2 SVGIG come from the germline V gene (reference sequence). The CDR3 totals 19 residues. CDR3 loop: CAWSDARDRFSSGANVLTV. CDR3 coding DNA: TGTGCCTGGAGCGACGCTAGGGACAGATTCTCCTCTGGGGCCAACGTCCTGACTGTC.